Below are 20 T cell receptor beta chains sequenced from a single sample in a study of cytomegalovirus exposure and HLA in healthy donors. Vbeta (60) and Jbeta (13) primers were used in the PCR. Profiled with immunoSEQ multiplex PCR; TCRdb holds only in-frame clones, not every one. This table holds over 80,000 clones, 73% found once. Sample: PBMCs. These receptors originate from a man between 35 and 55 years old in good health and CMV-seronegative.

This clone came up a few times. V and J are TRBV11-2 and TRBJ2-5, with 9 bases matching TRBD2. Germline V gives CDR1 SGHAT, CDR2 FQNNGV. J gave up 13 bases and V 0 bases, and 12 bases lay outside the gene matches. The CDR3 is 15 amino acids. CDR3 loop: CASSLDLSTSGSPYF. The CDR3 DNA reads TGTGCCAGCAGCTTAGACCTTTCGACTAGCGGATCCCCGTACTTC. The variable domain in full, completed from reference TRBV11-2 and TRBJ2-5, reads EAGVAQSPRYKIIEKRQSVAFWCNPISGHATLYWYQQILGQGPKLLIQFQNNGVVDDSQLPKDRFSAERLKGVDSTLKIQPAKLEDSAVYLCASSLDLSTSGSPYFGPGTRLLVL.

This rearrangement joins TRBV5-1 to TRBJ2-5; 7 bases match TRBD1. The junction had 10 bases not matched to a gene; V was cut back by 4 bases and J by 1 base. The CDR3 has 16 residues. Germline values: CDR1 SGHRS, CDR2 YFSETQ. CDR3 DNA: TGCGCCAGCAGCAAGCCTCGACAGGGTGCCCAAGAGACCCAGTACTTC. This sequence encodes CASSKPRQGAQETQYF.

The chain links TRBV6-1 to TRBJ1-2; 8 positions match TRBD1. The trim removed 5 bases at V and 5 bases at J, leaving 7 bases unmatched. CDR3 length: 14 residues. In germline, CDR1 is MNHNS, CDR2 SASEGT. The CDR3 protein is CASSTRTGMYGYTF. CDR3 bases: TGTGCCAGCAGTACCCGGACAGGGATGTATGGCTACACCTTC.

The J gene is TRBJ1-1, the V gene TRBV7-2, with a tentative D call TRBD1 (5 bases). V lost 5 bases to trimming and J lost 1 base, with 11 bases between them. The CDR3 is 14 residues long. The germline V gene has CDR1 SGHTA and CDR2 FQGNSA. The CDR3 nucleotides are TGTGCCAGCAGCCTAAGGGGAAAGAACACTGAAGCTTTCTTT. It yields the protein CASSLRGKNTEAFF.

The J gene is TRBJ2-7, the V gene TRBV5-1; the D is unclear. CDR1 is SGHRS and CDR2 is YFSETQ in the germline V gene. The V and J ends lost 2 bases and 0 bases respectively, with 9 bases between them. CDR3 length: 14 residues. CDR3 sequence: CASSFRTPSYEQYF. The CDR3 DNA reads TGCGCCAGCAGCTTCCGTACTCCCTCCTACGAGCAGTACTTC.

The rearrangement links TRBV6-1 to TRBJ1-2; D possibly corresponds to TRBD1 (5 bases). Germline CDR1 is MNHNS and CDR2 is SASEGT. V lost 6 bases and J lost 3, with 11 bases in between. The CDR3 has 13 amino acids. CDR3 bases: TGTGCCAGCAGGGCGGACACGGACTATGGCTACACCTTC. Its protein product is CASRADTDYGYTF.

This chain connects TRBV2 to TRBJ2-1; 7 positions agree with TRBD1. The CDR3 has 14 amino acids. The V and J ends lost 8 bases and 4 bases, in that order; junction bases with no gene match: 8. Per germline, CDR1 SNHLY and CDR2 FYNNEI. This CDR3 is CASSEQGIYNEQFF. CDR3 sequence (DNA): TGTGCCAGCTCCGAACAGGGGATTTACAATGAGCAGTTCTTC.

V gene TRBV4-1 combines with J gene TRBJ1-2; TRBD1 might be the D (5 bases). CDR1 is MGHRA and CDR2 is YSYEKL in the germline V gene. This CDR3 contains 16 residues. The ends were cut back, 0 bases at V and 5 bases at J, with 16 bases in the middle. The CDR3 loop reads CASSQDKYGGWYGYTF. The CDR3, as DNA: TGCGCCAGCAGCCAAGACAAATACGGGGGGTGGTATGGCTACACCTTC.

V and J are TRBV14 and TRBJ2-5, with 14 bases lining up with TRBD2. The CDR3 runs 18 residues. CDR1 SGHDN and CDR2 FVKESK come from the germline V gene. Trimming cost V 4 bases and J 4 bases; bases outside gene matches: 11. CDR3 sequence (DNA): TGTGCCAGCAGCCCCCGGACGCCGGGACTAGCGGGGGCAGAGACCCAGTACTTC. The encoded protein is CASSPRTPGLAGAETQYF.

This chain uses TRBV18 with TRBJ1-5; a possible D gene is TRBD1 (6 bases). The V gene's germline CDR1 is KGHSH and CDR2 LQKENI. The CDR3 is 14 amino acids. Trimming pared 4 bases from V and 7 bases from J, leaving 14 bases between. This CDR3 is CASSLGHREQPQHF. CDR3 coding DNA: TGTGCCAGCTCACTGGGACACAGGGAACAGCCCCAGCATTTT.

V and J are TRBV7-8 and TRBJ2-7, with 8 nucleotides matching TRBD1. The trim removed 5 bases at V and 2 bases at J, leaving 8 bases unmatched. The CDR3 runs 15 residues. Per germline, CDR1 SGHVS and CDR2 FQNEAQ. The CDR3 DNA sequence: TGTGCCAGCAGCATAGACAGGGGACCCACCTACGAGCAGTACTTC. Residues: CASSIDRGPTYEQYF.

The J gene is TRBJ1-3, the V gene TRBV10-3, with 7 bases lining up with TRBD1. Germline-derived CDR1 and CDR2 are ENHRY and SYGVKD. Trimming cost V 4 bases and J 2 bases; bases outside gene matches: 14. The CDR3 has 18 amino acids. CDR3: CAISAFEGGELAGNTIYF. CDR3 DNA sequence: TGTGCCATCAGTGCCTTCGAAGGGGGCGAACTGGCTGGAAACACCATATATTTT.

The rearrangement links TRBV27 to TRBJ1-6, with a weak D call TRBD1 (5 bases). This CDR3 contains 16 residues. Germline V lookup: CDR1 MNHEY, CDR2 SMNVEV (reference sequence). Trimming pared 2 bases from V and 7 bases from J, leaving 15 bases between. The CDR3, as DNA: TGTGCCAGCAGTTTAGGCCAGGGTTTGCACAATTCACCCCTCCACTTT. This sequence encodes CASSLGQGLHNSPLHF.

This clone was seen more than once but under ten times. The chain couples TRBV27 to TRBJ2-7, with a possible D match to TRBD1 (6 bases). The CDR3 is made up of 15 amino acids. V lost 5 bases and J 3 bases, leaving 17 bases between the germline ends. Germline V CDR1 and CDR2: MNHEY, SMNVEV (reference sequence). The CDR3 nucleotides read TGTGCCAGCAGTCCCGAACACAGGGATTTCTACGAGCAGTACTTC. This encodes CASSPEHRDFYEQYF.

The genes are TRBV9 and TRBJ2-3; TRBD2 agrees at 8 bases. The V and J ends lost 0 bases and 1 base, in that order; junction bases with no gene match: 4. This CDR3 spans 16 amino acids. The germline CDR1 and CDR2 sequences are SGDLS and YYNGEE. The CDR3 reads CASSVGGGPGTDTQYF. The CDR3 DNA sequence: TGTGCCAGCAGCGTAGGCGGGGGGCCCGGCACAGATACGCAGTATTTT.

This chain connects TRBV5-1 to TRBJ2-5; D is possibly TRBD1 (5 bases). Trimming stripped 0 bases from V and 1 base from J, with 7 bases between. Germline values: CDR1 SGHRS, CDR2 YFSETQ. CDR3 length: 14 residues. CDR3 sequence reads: CASSLGTIQETQYF. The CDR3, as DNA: TGCGCCAGCAGCTTGGGGACAATCCAAGAGACCCAGTACTTC.

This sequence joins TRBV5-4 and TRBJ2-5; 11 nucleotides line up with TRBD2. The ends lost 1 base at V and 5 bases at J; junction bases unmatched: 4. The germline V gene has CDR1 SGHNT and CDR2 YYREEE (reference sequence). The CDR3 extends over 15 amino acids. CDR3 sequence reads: CASSLQASGGETQYF. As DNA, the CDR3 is TGTGCCAGCAGCTTGCAGGCTAGCGGGGGGGAGACCCAGTACTTC.

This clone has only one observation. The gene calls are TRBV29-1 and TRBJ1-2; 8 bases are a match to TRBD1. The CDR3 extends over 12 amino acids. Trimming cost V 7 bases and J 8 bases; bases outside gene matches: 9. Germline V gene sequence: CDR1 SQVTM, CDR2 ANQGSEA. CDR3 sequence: CSGGQEYMGYTF. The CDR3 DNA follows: TGCAGCGGGGGACAGGAGTACATGGGCTACACCTTC. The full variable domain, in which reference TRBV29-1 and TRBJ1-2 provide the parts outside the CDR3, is SAVISQKPSRDICQRGTSLTIQCQVDSQVTMMFWYRQQPGQSLTLIATANQGSEATYESGFVIDKFPISRPNLTFSTLTVSNMSPEDSSIYLCSGGQEYMGYTFGSGTRLTVV.

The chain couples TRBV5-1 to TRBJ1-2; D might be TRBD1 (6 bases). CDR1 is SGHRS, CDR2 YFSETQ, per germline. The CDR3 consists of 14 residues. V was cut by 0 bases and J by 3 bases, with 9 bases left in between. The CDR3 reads CASSLEGDDYGYTF. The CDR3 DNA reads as TGCGCCAGCAGCTTGGAGGGGGATGACTATGGCTACACCTTC.

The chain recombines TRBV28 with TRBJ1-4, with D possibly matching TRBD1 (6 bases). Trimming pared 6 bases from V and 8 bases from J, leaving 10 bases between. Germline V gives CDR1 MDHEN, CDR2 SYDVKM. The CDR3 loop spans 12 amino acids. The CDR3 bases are TGTGCCAGCAGCGCAGGGGAGGAAAAACTGTTTTTT. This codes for CASSAGEEKLFF.